These 28 T cell receptor beta chains came from one sample sequenced in a study of regulatory T cells in long-lasting Graves disease. Described time point: persistent/refractory GD, antithyroid drugs over 5 years with positive TRAb. PBMCs were the source of the RNA used for TCR sequencing. TCR beta libraries were built with iRepertoire HTBI primers and Arm-PCR of CDR3 regions. TCRdb ran MiXCR on the multiplex PCR reads and lists one entry per CDR3 protein. This sample has 700,000 or so distinct CDR3 sequences, with about 32% found just once. Source: peripheral blood mononuclear cells (PBMCs), taken when the disease was refractory, from a patient treated with antithyroid drugs. The receptor source for this set is a female donor with Graves disease.

This clonotype has just a few counts. J is TRBJ1-2 and V is TRBV27; D is ambiguous. The V gene lost 5 bases and the J gene lost 3 bases, with 16 bases spanning the gap. CDR3 size: 15 residues. Germline V lookup: CDR1 MNHEY, CDR2 SMNVEV (reference sequence). In DNA, the CDR3 is TGTGCCAGCAGTCCCCGGACGGCCGGAGACTATGGCTACACCTTC. Encoded protein: CASSPRTAGDYGYTF.

This clonotype was recorded many times. The V and J genes are TRBV6-1 and TRBJ1-1; D is undetermined. V lost 8 bases and J lost 1, with 2 bases in between. This CDR3 has 10 residues. Germline-derived CDR1 and CDR2 are MNHNS and SASEGT. The CDR3 sequence is CASGNTEAFF. The CDR3 DNA reads as TGTGCCAGCGGGAACACTGAAGCTTTCTTT.

The V gene is TRBV10-3, the J gene TRBJ2-1; TRBD2 agrees at 9 bases. The ends lost 3 bases at V and 2 bases at J; junction bases unmatched: 17. Germline V gene data show CDR1 as ENHRY and CDR2 as SYGVKD. CDR3 length equals 20 residues. The CDR3 bases are TGTGCCATCAGTGATGATGGTAGGGGGAATCCTAGCGGGGCCTACAATGAGCAGTTCTTC. The encoded protein is CAISDDGRGNPSGAYNEQFF.

The rearrangement joins TRBV4-2 to TRBJ1-1; D remains ambiguous. The CDR3 runs to 16 residues. Trimming took off 0 bases at V and 1 base at J, with 12 bases between the two ends. Germline V gene sequence: CDR1 LGHNA, CDR2 YNFKEQ. CDR3 loop: CASSQDPGRWNTEAFF. CDR3 in DNA: TGTGCCAGCAGCCAAGATCCAGGACGTTGGAACACTGAAGCTTTCTTT.

This clonotype came up many times. The rearrangement links TRBV6-1 to TRBJ1-1; TRBD1 might be the D (5 bases). CDR3 length equals 13 residues. From germline, CDR1 is MNHNS and CDR2 SASEGT. Trimming pared 6 bases from V and 3 bases from J, leaving 11 bases between. This chain's CDR3 is CASRGTGDTEAFF. In DNA form, the CDR3 reads TGTGCCAGCAGGGGGACTGGGGACACTGAAGCTTTCTTT.

This clonotype was counted many times. At one boundary the junction diverges from the germline segment, which might be a read error. The chain uses TRBV29-1 and TRBJ2-5, with D hard to call. CDR1 and CDR2 (germline): SQVTM, ANQGSEA. The CDR3 consists of 13 residues. CDR3 amino acids: CSVEDGTRKTQYF. Written as DNA, the CDR3 is TGCAGCGTAGAAGACGGCACGAGGAAGACCCAGTACTTC.

This clonotype was picked up many times. The V call is TRBV11-2, the J call TRBJ1-2; D is ambiguous. Germline CDR1 reads SGHAT; CDR2 reads FQNNGV. V lost 5 bases and J 1 base, leaving 20 bases between the germline ends. This CDR3 is built from 17 residues. CDR3 loop: CASSGAHGPTGNYGYTF. The CDR3 DNA reads as TGTGCCAGCAGCGGAGCTCACGGACCCACTGGTAACTATGGCTACACCTTC. Together with reference TRBV11-2 and TRBJ1-2, the CDR3 gives the full variable domain: EAGVAQSPRYKIIEKRQSVAFWCNPISGHATLYWYQQILGQGPKLLIQFQNNGVVDDSQLPKDRFSAERLKGVDSTLKIQPAKLEDSAVYLCASSGAHGPTGNYGYTFGSGTRLTVV.

The table lists this clonotype with many counts. The chain couples TRBV18 to TRBJ1-1; D gene ambiguous. Germline assignment: CDR1 KGHSH and CDR2 LQKENI. V lost 6 bases and J lost 1, with 9 bases in between. The CDR3 has 13 amino acids. The CDR3 bases are TGTGCCAGCTCCCCTAAGGGGAACACTGAAGCTTTCTTT. Translation gives CASSPKGNTEAFF.

The table lists this clonotype with a count of one. The chain has TRBV7-9 and TRBJ1-5; tentative D call: TRBD1 (6 bases). Germline V gene sequence: CDR1 SEHNR, CDR2 FQNEAQ (reference sequence). Trimming pared 4 bases from V and 4 bases from J, leaving 14 bases between. The CDR3 runs to 15 residues. The CDR3 sequence is CASSSLGDKNQPQHF. CDR3 sequence (DNA): TGTGCCAGCAGCTCCTTAGGGGACAAGAATCAGCCCCAGCATTTT.

V is TRBV27 and J is TRBJ2-7, with 16 bases identical to TRBD2. This CDR3 region has 16 residues. Germline loops: CDR1 MNHEY, CDR2 SMNVEV (reference sequence). V lost 7 bases, J lost 2 bases, and 5 bases stayed unmatched. CDR3 in amino acids: CASKPGLAGGAYEQYF. The CDR3 DNA sequence: TGTGCCAGCAAGCCGGGACTAGCGGGAGGGGCCTACGAGCAGTACTTC.

V and J are TRBV6-1 and TRBJ1-1; D remains ambiguous. The V gene's germline CDR1 is MNHNS and CDR2 SASEGT. The CDR3 has 13 residues. Trimming pared 4 bases from V and 1 base from J, leaving 7 bases between. CDR3 sequence: CASSAYKNTEAFF. CDR3 DNA: TGTGCCAGCAGTGCATACAAGAACACTGAAGCTTTCTTT.

The CDR3 reads CASSLNPGTGVSNQPQHF. CDR3 DNA: TGCGCCAGCAGCTTGAACCCCGGGACAGGGGTGAGCAATCAGCCCCAGCATTTT. The chain combines TRBV5-1 with TRBJ1-5; 10 bases fit TRBD1. Germline CDR1 reads SGHRS; CDR2 reads YFSETQ. V lost 1 base and J lost 1; bases outside the gene matches: 8. The CDR3 length is 18 residues.

The chain is built from TRBV20-1 and TRBJ1-1; tentatively, D is TRBD1 (6 bases). The V gene's germline CDR1 is DFQATT and CDR2 SNEGSKA (reference sequence). CDR3 length: 12 amino acids. V lost 2 bases and J 3 bases, leaving 7 bases between the germline ends. CDR3 in DNA: TGCAGTGCTAGACGACAGGACACTGAAGCTTTCTTT. Translated, it gives CSARRQDTEAFF.

The chain has TRBV20-1 and TRBJ2-7; D is possibly TRBD1 or TRBD2 (6 bases each). Trimming removed 8 bases at V and 3 bases at J, with 17 bases between. Germline V gene sequence: CDR1 DFQATT, CDR2 SNEGSKA (reference sequence). The CDR3 spans 13 residues. CDR3 in amino acids: CSSLGGDGYEQYF. The CDR3 DNA is TGCAGTTCCCTGGGGGGCGATGGCTACGAGCAGTACTTC.

This clonotype was detected many times. The rearrangement links TRBV12-3 or TRBV12-4 to TRBJ1-1, with D tentatively TRBD1 (5 bases). Deletions cut 1 base from V and 2 bases from J, with 11 bases between. The CDR3 extends over 15 amino acids. The CDR3 nucleotides read TGTGCCAGCAGTTTAGGAAGCAGGGTTAACACTGAAGCTTTCTTT. Protein sequence: CASSLGSRVNTEAFF.

This chain uses TRBV29-1 with TRBJ1-2, with 12 bases aligning to TRBD1. This CDR3 comprises 14 residues. The V gene end was trimmed by 1 base and the J gene end by 5 bases; junction bases not matched to a gene: 2. Per germline, CDR1 SQVTM and CDR2 ANQGSEA. The CDR3 sequence is CSVEGDRGHYGYTF. In DNA form, the CDR3 reads TGCAGCGTTGAAGGGGACAGGGGGCATTATGGCTACACCTTC.

This clonotype has a handful of counts. This rearrangement joins TRBV19 to TRBJ1-1; the match to TRBD1 covers 8 bases. Germline V gene sequence: CDR1 LNHDA, CDR2 SQIVND (reference sequence). V was pared by 6 bases and J by 1 base, with 13 bases of the junction left unmatched. The CDR3 has 17 residues. CDR3: CASSHPDRGWGNTEAFF. The DNA of the CDR3 is TGTGCCAGTAGCCACCCCGACAGGGGTTGGGGGAACACTGAAGCTTTCTTT.

Regarding this clonotype: At one end, the junction sequence differs from germline, possibly due to a read error. The CDR3 reads CASSLAHYRTSGRALYQETRYF. The CDR3 bases are TGTGCCAGCAGTTTAGCCCACTACCGGACTAGCGGGAGGGCCCTGTACCAAGAGACCCGGTACTTC. This chain uses TRBV11-3 with TRBJ2-5, with 15 bases matching TRBD2. Germline CDR1 SGHNT, CDR2 YENEEA. This CDR3 has 22 amino acids.

The gene calls are TRBV11-2 and TRBJ2-3; TRBD2 is a possible D gene (6 bases). Germline CDR1 and CDR2: SGHAT and FQNNGV. CDR3 length equals 15 residues. V was shortened by 5 bases and J by 3 bases, with 15 bases between the two germline ends. The CDR3 region has the DNA TGTGCCAGCAGCCCGGGACTCACCTGGACAGATACGCAGTATTTT. This translates into CASSPGLTWTDTQYF.

This clonotype appeared a single time. The V gene is TRBV12-5, the J gene TRBJ1-3; D is uncertain. This CDR3 has 16 amino acids. The germline gives CDR1 LGHNT, CDR2 FRNRAP. V lost 5 bases and J 2 bases, leaving 16 bases between the germline ends. The DNA of the CDR3 is TGTGCTAGTGGTCTACGGACGGGCAGGACTGGAAACACCATATATTTT. Its protein product is CASGLRTGRTGNTIYF.

CDR3 nucleotides: TGCGCCAGCAGGCGCGGACAGGGGGTAGATACCGGGGAGCTGTTTTTT. Translation gives CASRRGQGVDTGELFF. The rearrangement links TRBV5-1 to TRBJ2-2, with TRBD1 matching 10 bases. Germline CDR1 SGHRS, CDR2 YFSETQ. Germline trimming cut 5 bases from V and 5 bases from J; bases unmatched to any gene: 9. CDR3 size: 16 residues.

The chain carries TRBV7-6 and TRBJ1-2; no firm D call. The CDR3 sequence is 13 residues long. CDR1 is SGHVS and CDR2 is FNYEAQ in the germline V gene. V lost 7 bases, J lost 4 bases, and 13 bases lay in between. The CDR3 DNA is TGTGCCAGCATCCTAATACAGCCCTATGGCTACACCTTC. Encoded protein: CASILIQPYGYTF. The whole variable domain, filled in from reference TRBV7-6 and TRBJ1-2, reads GAGVSQSPRYKVTKRGQDVALRCDPISGHVSLYWYRQALGQGPEFLTYFNYEAQQDKSGLPNDRFSAERPEGSISTLTIQRTEQRDSAMYRCASILIQPYGYTFGSGTRLTVV.

This clonotype was seen a handful of times. The rearrangement joins TRBV28 to TRBJ1-1; D remains ambiguous. Trimming removed 3 bases from V and 6 bases from J, with 14 bases in between. The CDR3 length is 14 residues. The germline V gene encodes CDR1 MDHEN and CDR2 SYDVKM. CDR3 DNA: TGTGCCAGCAGTTTGAGGTACGGATGGGCTGAAGCTTTCTTT. Protein: CASSLRYGWAEAFF.

A few counts support this clonotype. This rearrangement joins TRBV18 to TRBJ1-5; no clear D. Trimming pared 6 bases from V and 1 base from J, leaving 7 bases between. CDR1 is KGHSH and CDR2 is LQKENI in the germline V gene. CDR3 length equals 13 residues. CDR3 amino acids: CASSHDSNQPQHF. The CDR3 DNA follows: TGTGCCAGCTCCCACGACAGCAATCAGCCCCAGCATTTT.

This clonotype was seen ten or more times. The V call is TRBV11-2, the J call TRBJ2-5, with 10 bases identical to TRBD1. Trimming took 0 bases from V and 6 from J; bases not matched to a gene: 7. The CDR3 runs 16 residues. Germline CDR1 is SGHAT and CDR2 is FQNNGV. CDR3 sequence: CASSLDRGQGFQTQYF. The CDR3 DNA follows: TGTGCCAGCAGCTTAGACCGGGGACAGGGGTTCCAGACCCAGTACTTC. The full variable domain, in which reference TRBV11-2 and TRBJ2-5 provide the parts outside the CDR3, is EAGVAQSPRYKIIEKRQSVAFWCNPISGHATLYWYQQILGQGPKLLIQFQNNGVVDDSQLPKDRFSAERLKGVDSTLKIQPAKLEDSAVYLCASSLDRGQGFQTQYFGPGTRLLVL.

The V and J genes are TRBV3-1 and TRBJ2-7, with D unclear. V was cut by 4 bases and J by 2 bases, with 9 bases left in between. There are 13 residues in the CDR3. Germline V gene data show CDR1 as LGHDT and CDR2 as YNNKEL (reference sequence). CDR3 DNA: TGTGCCAGCAGCCTACCCAGGACCTACGAGCAGTACTTC. It encodes CASSLPRTYEQYF.

The V call is TRBV6-5, the J call TRBJ2-5; TRBD1 matches at 8 bases. The germline CDR1 and CDR2 sequences are MNHEY and SVGAGI. CDR3 length equals 14 residues. V dropped 0 bases and J dropped 6; count of bases not matched to a gene: 3. DNA of the CDR3: TGTGCCAGCAGTTACTCGACAGGGGTGAAGACCCAGTACTTC. It is translated as CASSYSTGVKTQYF.

This sequence joins TRBV11-2 and TRBJ2-5; D possibly matches TRBD1 or TRBD2 (7 bases each). The V end was cut by 2 bases, the J end by 2 bases, with 15 bases between. The germline V gene encodes CDR1 SGHAT and CDR2 FQNNGV. This CDR3 has 16 residues. This CDR3 reads CASSLTHRGGQETQYF. CDR3 nucleotides: TGTGCCAGCAGCTTAACCCACAGGGGAGGGCAAGAGACCCAGTACTTC.